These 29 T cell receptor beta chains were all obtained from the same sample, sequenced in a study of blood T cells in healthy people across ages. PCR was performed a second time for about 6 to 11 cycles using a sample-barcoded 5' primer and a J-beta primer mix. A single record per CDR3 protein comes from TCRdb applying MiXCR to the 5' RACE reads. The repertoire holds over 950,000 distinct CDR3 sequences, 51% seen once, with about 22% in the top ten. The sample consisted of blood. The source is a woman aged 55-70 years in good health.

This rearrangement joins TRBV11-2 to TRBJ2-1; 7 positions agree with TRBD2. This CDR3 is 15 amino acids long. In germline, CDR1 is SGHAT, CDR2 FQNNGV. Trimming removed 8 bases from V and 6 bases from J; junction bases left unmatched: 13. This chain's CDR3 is CASVVMGRGFNEQFF. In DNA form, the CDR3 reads TGTGCCAGCGTCGTAATGGGGAGGGGCTTCAATGAGCAGTTCTTC. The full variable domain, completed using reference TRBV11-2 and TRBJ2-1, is EAGVAQSPRYKIIEKRQSVAFWCNPISGHATLYWYQQILGQGPKLLIQFQNNGVVDDSQLPKDRFSAERLKGVDSTLKIQPAKLEDSAVYLCASVVMGRGFNEQFFGPGTRLTVL.

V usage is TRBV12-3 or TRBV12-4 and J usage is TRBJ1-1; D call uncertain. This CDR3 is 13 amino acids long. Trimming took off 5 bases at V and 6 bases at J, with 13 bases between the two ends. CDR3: CASSLDRLAEAFF. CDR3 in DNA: TGTGCCAGCAGTCTCGACCGGCTGGCTGAAGCTTTCTTT.

For the CDR3, the DNA is TGTGCCAGCACCCTACAGGGGGCCGGGGAAAAACTGTTTTTT. Translating gives CASTLQGAGEKLFF. The rearrangement joins TRBV7-8 to TRBJ1-4; TRBD1 agrees at 9 bases. This CDR3 has 14 amino acids. Germline lookup yields CDR1 SGHVS and CDR2 FQNEAQ. With 7 bases clipped from V and 8 bases from J, the junction kept 8 bases outside the gene matches.

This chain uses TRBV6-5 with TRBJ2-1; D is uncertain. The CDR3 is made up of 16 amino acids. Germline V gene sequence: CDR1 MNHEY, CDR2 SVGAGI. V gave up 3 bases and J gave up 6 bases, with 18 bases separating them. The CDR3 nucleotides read TGTGCCAGCAGTTATTCTCTTACCCGACCCGGCAATGAGCAGTTCTTC. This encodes CASSYSLTRPGNEQFF.

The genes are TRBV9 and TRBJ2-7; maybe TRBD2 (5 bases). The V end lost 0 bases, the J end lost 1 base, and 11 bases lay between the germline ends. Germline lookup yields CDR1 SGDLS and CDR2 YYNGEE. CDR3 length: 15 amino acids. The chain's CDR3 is CASSVDGDRSYEQYF. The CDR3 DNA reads TGTGCCAGCAGCGTAGACGGGGATAGGTCCTACGAGCAGTACTTC.

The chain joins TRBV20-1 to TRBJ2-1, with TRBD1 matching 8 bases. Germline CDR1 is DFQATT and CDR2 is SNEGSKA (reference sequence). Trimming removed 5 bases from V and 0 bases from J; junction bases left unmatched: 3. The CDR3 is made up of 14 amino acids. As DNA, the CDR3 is TGCAGTGCTCGCGGACAGGGCTCCTACAATGAGCAGTTCTTC. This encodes CSARGQGSYNEQFF.

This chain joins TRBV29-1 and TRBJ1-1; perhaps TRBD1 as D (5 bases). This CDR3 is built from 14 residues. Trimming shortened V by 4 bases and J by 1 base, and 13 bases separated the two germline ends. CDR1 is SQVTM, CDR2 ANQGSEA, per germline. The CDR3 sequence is CSVARVVGNTEAFF. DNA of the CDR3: TGCAGCGTTGCCAGGGTCGTAGGGAACACTGAAGCTTTCTTT.

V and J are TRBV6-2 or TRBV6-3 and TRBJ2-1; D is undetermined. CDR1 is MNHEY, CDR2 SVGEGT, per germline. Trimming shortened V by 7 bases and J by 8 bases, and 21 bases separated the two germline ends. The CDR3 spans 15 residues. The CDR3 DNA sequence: TGTGCCAGCAAGGCCAGCCGCGGCCGATACGATGAGCAGTTCTTC. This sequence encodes CASKASRGRYDEQFF.

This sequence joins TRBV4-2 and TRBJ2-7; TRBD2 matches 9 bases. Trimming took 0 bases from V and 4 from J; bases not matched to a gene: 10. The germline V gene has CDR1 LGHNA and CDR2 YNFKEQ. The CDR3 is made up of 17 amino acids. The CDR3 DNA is TGTGCCAGCAGCCAAGAAAGTATGGGCGGGAGGGCGTACGAGCAGTACTTC. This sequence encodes CASSQESMGGRAYEQYF.

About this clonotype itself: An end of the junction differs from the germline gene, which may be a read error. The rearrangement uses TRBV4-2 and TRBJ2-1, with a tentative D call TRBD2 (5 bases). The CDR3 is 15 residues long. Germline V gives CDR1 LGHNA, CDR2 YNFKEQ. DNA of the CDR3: TGTGCCAGCAACCAAGAGGGCGGAGCCTACAATGAGCAGTTCTTC. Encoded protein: CASNQEGGAYNEQFF.

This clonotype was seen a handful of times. Here the CDR3 reads CASSLPWDDEQYF. CDR3 in DNA: TGTGCCAGCAGTTTGCCCTGGGACGACGAGCAGTACTTC. The rearrangement joins TRBV28 to TRBJ2-7; D may match TRBD1 or TRBD2 (5 bases each). The CDR3 is 13 amino acids. The germline V and J ends were trimmed by 3 bases and 5 bases, with 11 bases remaining between them. In germline, CDR1 is MDHEN, CDR2 SYDVKM.

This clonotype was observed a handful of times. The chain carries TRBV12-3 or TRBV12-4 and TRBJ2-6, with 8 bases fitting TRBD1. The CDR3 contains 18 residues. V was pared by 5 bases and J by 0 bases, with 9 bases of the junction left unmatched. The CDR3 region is CASSPAGTGPSGANVLTF. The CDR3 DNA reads TGTGCCAGCAGTCCTGCCGGGACAGGCCCCTCTGGGGCCAACGTCCTGACTTTC.

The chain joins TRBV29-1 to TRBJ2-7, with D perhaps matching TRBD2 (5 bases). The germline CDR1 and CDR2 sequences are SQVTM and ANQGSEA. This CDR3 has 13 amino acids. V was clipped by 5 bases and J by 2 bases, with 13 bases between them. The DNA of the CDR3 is TGCAGCGTTTTTCTGGCGGAGGCCTACGAGCAGTACTTC. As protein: CSVFLAEAYEQYF.

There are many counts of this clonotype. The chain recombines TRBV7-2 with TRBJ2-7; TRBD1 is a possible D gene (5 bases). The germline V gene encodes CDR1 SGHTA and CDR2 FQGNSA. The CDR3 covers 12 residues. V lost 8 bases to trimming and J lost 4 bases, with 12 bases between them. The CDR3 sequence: CASSVDSYEQYF. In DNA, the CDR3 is TGTGCCAGCTCAGTCGACAGTTACGAGCAGTACTTC.

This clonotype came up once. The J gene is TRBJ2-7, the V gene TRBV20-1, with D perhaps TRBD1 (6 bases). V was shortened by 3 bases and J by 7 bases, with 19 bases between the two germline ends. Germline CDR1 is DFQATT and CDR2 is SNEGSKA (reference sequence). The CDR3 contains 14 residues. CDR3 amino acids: CSASRDNLGQEQYF. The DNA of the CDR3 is TGCAGTGCTAGCCGGGACAATTTGGGCCAAGAGCAGTACTTC.

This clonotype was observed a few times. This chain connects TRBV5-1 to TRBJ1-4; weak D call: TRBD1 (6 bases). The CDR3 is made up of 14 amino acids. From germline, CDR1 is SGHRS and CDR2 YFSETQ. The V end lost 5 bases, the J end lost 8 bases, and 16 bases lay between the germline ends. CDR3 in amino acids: CASRTGAGREKLFF. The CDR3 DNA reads TGCGCCAGCAGGACGGGGGCTGGGCGGGAAAAACTGTTTTTT. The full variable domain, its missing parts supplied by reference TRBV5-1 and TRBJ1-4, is KAGVTQTPRYLIKTRGQQVTLSCSPISGHRSVSWYQQTPGQGLQFLFEYFSETQRNKGNFPGRFSGRQFSNSRSEMNVSTLELGDSALYLCASRTGAGREKLFFGSGTQLSVL.

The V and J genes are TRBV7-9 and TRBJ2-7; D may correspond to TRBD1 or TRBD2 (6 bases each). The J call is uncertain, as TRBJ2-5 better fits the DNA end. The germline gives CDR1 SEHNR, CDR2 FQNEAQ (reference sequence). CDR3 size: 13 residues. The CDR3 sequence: CASSATGGGTQYF. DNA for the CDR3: TGTGCCAGCAGCGCTACAGGAGGGGGGACCCAGTACTTC.

CDR3: CASSYRDTGYEQYF. In DNA, the CDR3 is TGTGCCAGCAGTTATAGGGACACTGGCTACGAGCAGTACTTC. This chain links TRBV6-5 with TRBJ2-7, with a possible D match to TRBD1 (6 bases). V lost 3 bases to trimming and J lost 3 bases, with 12 bases between them. The CDR3 is 14 residues long. The germline gives CDR1 MNHEY, CDR2 SVGAGI.

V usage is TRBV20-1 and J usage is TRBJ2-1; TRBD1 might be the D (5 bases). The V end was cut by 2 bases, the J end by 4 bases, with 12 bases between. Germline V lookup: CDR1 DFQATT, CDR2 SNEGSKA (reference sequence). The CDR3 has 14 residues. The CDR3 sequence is CSARRGLTYNEQFF. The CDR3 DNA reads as TGCAGTGCTAGAAGGGGATTGACGTACAATGAGCAGTTCTTC.

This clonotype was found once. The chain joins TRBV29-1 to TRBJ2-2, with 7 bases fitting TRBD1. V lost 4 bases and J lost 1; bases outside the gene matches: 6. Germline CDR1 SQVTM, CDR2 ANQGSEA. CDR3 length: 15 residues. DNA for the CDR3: TGCAGCGTTGGTTCGGGACAGAAGAACACCGGGGAGCTGTTTTTT. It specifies CSVGSGQKNTGELFF.

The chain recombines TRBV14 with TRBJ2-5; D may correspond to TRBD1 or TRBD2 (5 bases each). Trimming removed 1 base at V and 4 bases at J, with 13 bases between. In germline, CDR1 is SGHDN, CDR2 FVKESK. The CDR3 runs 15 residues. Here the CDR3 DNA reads TGTGCCAGCAGCCAAGTGAGGGGATCCGGAGAGACCCAGTACTTC. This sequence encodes CASSQVRGSGETQYF.

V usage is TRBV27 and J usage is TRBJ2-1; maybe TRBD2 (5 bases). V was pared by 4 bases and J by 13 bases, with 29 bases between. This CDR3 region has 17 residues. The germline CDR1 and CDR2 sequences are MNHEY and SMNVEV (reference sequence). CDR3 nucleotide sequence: TGTGCCAGCAGTTCCCCACGGGGTGGGAGTCGTCAAGAGACCCAGTTCTTC. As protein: CASSSPRGGSRQETQFF.

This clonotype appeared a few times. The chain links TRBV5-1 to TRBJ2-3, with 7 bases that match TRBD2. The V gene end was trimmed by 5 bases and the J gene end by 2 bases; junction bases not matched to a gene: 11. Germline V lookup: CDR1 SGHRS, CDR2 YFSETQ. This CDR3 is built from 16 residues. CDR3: CASRFHEGLFTDTQYF. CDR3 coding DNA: TGCGCCAGCAGGTTTCACGAGGGACTATTCACAGATACGCAGTATTTT.

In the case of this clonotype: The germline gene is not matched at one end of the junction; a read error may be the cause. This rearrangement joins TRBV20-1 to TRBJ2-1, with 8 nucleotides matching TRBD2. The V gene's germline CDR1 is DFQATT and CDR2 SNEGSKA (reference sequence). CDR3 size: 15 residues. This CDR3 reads CGASRPGLVNNEQFF. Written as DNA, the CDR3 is TGCGGTGCTAGCCGCCCGGGACTAGTGAACAATGAGCAGTTCTTC.

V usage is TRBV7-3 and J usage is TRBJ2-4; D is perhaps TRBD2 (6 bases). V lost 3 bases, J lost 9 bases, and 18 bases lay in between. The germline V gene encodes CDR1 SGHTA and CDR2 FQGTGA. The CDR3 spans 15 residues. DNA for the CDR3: TGTGCCAGCAGCTTGAATAGCGGAGGGATCGGCATTCAGTACTTC. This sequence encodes CASSLNSGGIGIQYF.

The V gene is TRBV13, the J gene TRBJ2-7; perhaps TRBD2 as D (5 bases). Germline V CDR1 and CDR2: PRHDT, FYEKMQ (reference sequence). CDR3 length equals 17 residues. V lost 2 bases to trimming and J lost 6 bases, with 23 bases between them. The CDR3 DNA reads TGTGCCAGCAGCTTACGATGGCGGAAAGAGCGGTCCCCCGAGCAGTACTTC. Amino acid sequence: CASSLRWRKERSPEQYF.

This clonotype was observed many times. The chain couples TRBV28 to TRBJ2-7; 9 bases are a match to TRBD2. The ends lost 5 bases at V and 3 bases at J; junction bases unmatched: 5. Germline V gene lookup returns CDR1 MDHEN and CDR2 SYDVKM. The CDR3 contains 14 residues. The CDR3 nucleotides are TGTGCCAGCAGTCCCGGGACTAGCCTCTACGAGCAGTACTTC. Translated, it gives CASSPGTSLYEQYF.

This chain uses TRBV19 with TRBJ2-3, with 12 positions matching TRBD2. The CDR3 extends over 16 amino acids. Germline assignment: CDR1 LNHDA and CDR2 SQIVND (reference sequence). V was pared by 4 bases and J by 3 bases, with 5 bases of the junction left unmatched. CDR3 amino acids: CASSTGLAGTTDTQYF. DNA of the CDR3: TGTGCCAGTAGTACCGGACTAGCGGGAACAACAGATACGCAGTATTTT. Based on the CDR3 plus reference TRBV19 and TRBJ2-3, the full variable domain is DGGITQSPKYLFRKEGQNVTLSCEQNLNHDAMYWYRQDPGQGLRLIYYSQIVNDFQKGDIAEGYSVSREKKESFPLTVTSAQKNPTAFYLCASSTGLAGTTDTQYFGPGTRLTVL.

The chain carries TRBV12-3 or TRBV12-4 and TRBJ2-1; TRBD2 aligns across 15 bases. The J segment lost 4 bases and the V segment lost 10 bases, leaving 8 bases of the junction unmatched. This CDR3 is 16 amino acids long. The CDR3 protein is CAIGLAGGLGYNEQFF. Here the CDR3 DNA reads TGTGCCATCGGACTAGCGGGAGGGCTGGGATACAATGAGCAGTTCTTC.